This is a list of T cell receptor beta chains from one sample in a study of blood T cell repertoires in COVID-19. Only in-frame clones appear in the TCRdb table, and some are missing; sequencing was by immunoSEQ multiplex PCR. The sample lists roughly 60,000 clones, 85% occurring once. Source material: peripheral blood. These receptors were collected from a human donor in a cohort sampled during active COVID-19. The CDR3 runs from the conserved cysteine through the conserved F or W. The D gene is left open where the match is weak. Clone size is given for some rows only: seen once, a few or many times, or a class if the clone is expanded.

j_gene,abundance,d_gene,v_gene,CDR3aa,CDR3nt
TRBJ2-7,NA,NA,TRBV25-1,CASSGSYEQYF,TGTGCCAGCAGCGGCTCCTACGAGCAGTACTTC
TRBJ1-1,NA,NA,TRBV18,CASSPKGSTEAFF,TGTGCCAGCTCACCAAAAGGGAGCACTGAAGCTTTCTTT
TRBJ2-7,NA,NA,TRBV23-1,CASNIRGKYEQYF,TGCGCCAGCAATATCCGGGGGAAATACGAGCAGTACTTC
TRBJ2-3,NA,NA,TRBV2,CASSDLSSTDTQYF,TGTGCCAGCAGTGACCTGTCTAGCACAGATACGCAGTATTTT
TRBJ2-1,NA,TRBD2,TRBV5-6,CASGVLRGASYNEQFF,TGTGCCAGCGGAGTATTGCGGGGGGCCTCCTACAATGAGCAGTTCTTC
TRBJ1-4,NA,NA,TRBV3-1/TRBV3-2,CASSPLTGGGEKLFF,TGTGCCAGCAGCCCCCTGACGGGAGGGGGAGAAAAACTGTTTTTT
TRBJ2-7,NA,TRBD1,TRBV6-5,CATQIEQGTYEQYF,TGTGCCACCCAGATAGAACAGGGGACCTACGAGCAGTACTTC
TRBJ2-5,NA,NA,TRBV4-3,CASSQGSGGETQYF,TGCGCCAGCAGCCAAGGATCGGGTGGAGAGACCCAGTACTTC
TRBJ2-5,NA,NA,TRBV10-3,CAITARDKETQYF,TGTGCCATCACGGCCCGGGACAAAGAGACCCAGTACTTC
TRBJ1-6,NA,TRBD1,TRBV4-2,CASSQAPRQGFTSPLHF,TGTGCCAGCAGCCAAGCCCCACGACAGGGTTTTACTTCACCCCTCCACTTT
TRBJ2-7,NA,TRBD1,TRBV12-3/TRBV12-4,CASSRDSSYEQYF,TGTGCCAGCAGTAGGGACAGTTCCTACGAGCAGTACTTC
TRBJ2-7,NA,NA,TRBV7-9,CASSLSIGAVTYEQYF,TGTGCCAGCAGCTTATCAATCGGAGCGGTTACCTACGAGCAGTACTTC
TRBJ2-3,few,NA,TRBV18,CASSRLSDTQYF,TGTGCCAGCTCACGACTATCAGATACGCAGTATTTT
TRBJ2-1,NA,TRBD1,TRBV5-4,CASSVDRGTYNEQFF,TGTGCCAGCAGCGTGGACAGGGGTACCTACAATGAGCAGTTCTTC
TRBJ1-2,NA,NA,TRBV21-1,CASSDQGNYGYTF,TGTGCCAGCAGCGATCAGGGTAACTATGGCTACACCTTC
TRBJ2-4,NA,TRBD1,TRBV14,CASSQGKGDRVAKNIQYF,TGTGCCAGCAGCCAAGGAAAAGGGGACAGAGTAGCCAAAAACATTCAGTACTTC
TRBJ2-3,NA,NA,TRBV7-2,CASSLVGEVTDTQYF,TGTGCCAGCAGCTTAGTCGGGGAGGTCACAGATACGCAGTATTTT
TRBJ1-2,NA,NA,TRBV19,CASSIYAGEGYGYTF,TGTGCCAGTAGTATTTATGCGGGGGAAGGCTATGGCTACACCTTC
TRBJ2-7,NA,TRBD2,TRBV7-2,CASSQRGGGAYEQYF,TGTGCCAGCAGCCAAAGGGGCGGGGGGGCTTACGAGCAGTACTTC
TRBJ2-7,NA,NA,TRBV6-2/TRBV6-3,CASSYPGYEQYF,TGTGCCAGCAGTTACCCCGGTTACGAGCAGTACTTC
TRBJ2-3,NA,NA,TRBV18,CASSPKLAASTDTQYF,TGTGCCAGCTCACCAAAACTAGCAGCTAGCACAGATACGCAGTATTTT
TRBJ2-3,NA,NA,TRBV10-3,CATSRGGPTDTQYF,TGTGCCACCTCACGCGGGGGCCCGACAGATACGCAGTATTTT
TRBJ2-7,once,NA,TRBV28,CASSRDYEQYF,TGTGCCAGCAGCCGGGACTACGAGCAGTACTTC
TRBJ2-7,NA,TRBD1,TRBV7-2,CASSPYGQVYEQYF,TGTGCCAGCAGCCCCTATGGACAGGTGTACGAGCAGTACTTC
TRBJ2-5,NA,NA,TRBV5-1,CASSLAGETQYF,TGCGCCAGCAGCCTCGCGGGAGAGACCCAGTACTTC
TRBJ2-3,NA,NA,TRBV7-9,CASSHPPGLSTDTQYF,TGTGCCAGCAGCCACCCTCCGGGACTTAGCACAGATACGCAGTATTTT
TRBJ1-1,NA,NA,TRBV9,CASSPRLAFKESTEAFF,TGTGCCAGCAGCCCCCGGCTGGCTTTTAAGGAGAGCACTGAAGCTTTCTTT
TRBJ2-3,NA,NA,TRBV9,CASSVHPTDTQYF,TGTGCCAGCAGCGTCCATCCCACAGATACGCAGTATTTT
TRBJ2-5,NA,TRBD1,TRBV18,CASSPGTEETQYF,TGTGCCAGCTCACCGGGGACAGAAGAGACCCAGTACTTC
TRBJ1-2,NA,TRBD1,TRBV7-9,CASSLLGDRDSYGYTF,TGTGCCAGCAGTTTATTGGGGGACAGGGATTCTTATGGCTACACCTTC
TRBJ2-3,NA,NA,TRBV7-2,CASSLGASLSVDTQYF,TGTGCCAGCAGCTTAGGGGCTTCCCTTAGCGTTGATACGCAGTATTTT
TRBJ1-1,NA,NA,TRBV30,CAWTPGLTEAFF,TGTGCCTGGACGCCAGGGCTGACTGAAGCTTTCTTT